The rows below give T cell receptor beta chains drawn from one sample of a study of CD8 T cells in Susac syndrome. From the immunoSEQ multiplex PCR reads, TCRdb called clonotypes with MiXCR, one entry per CDR3 protein. This sample has around 300,000 distinct CDR3 sequences, with 70% to 90% found just once. Sequencing was done on a sample of CD8+ T cells from PBMCs. The receptors derive from a human donor with multiple sclerosis. The CDR3 runs from the conserved cysteine through the conserved F or W. D genes are given only for firm matches. Size is omitted from some rows. Given values are once, few, many or a class for expanded clones.

clone_size	d_call	j_call	v_call	cdr3_aa	cdr3_nt
NA	TRBD1	TRBJ2-3	TRBV20-1	CSATDRGGGDTQYF	TGCAGTGCGACAGACAGGGGGGGAGGAGATACGCAGTATTTT
NA	NA	TRBJ2-1	TRBV12-3/TRBV12-4	CATENPGTTDNDEQFF	TGTGCCACCGAGAACCCCGGGACCACGGATAACGATGAGCAGTTCTTC
NA	TRBD1	TRBJ2-2	TRBV12-3/TRBV12-4	CASSFRDSNTGELFF	TGTGCCAGCAGTTTCAGGGACAGTAACACCGGGGAGCTGTTTTTT
NA	TRBD1	TRBJ2-7	TRBV30	CAWSGDGQGDYEQYF	TGTGCCTGGAGTGGGGACGGACAGGGGGACTACGAGCAGTACTTC
NA	TRBD2	TRBJ2-2	TRBV5-5	CASSLKRRTSGRGELFF	TGTGCCAGCAGCTTGAAGAGGAGAACTAGCGGGAGAGGGGAGCTGTTTTTT
NA	NA	TRBJ2-5	TRBV28	CASKGPANQETQYF	TGTGCCAGCAAGGGCCCTGCAAACCAAGAGACCCAGTACTTC
NA	NA	TRBJ2-7	TRBV3-1	CASSQVFPDFGEQYF	TGTGCCAGCAGCCAAGTTTTCCCCGATTTTGGCGAGCAGTACTTC
NA	NA	TRBJ2-7	TRBV4-1	CASSRPEGEQYF	TGCGCCAGCAGCCGCCCCGAGGGAGAGCAGTACTTC
few	NA	TRBJ1-2	TRBV5-5	CASSLLGDYGYTF	TGTGCCAGCAGCTTGTTGGGGGACTATGGCTACACCTTC
NA	NA	TRBJ1-2	TRBV7-9	CASSLGDGVYGYTF	TGTGCCAGCAGCCTCGGGGACGGAGTCTATGGCTACACCTTC
NA	TRBD1	TRBJ2-1	TRBV4-3	CASSQPQTGLNEQFF	TGCGCCAGCAGCCAGCCTCAGACAGGGCTCAATGAGCAGTTCTTC
NA	NA	TRBJ2-5	TRBV11-2	CASRPYGASATGETQYF	TGTGCCAGCAGGCCCTATGGGGCTAGCGCAACCGGGGAGACCCAGTACTTC
few	TRBD1	TRBJ1-1	TRBV4-3	CASNPGTGDMNTEAFF	TGCGCCAGCAACCCCGGGACAGGGGACATGAACACTGAAGCTTTCTTT
once	NA	TRBJ2-7	TRBV5-8	CASSLAGYLSVAPYEQYF	TGTGCCAGCAGCTTGGCAGGTTATTTGTCAGTCGCACCCTACGAGCAGTACTTC